Listed here are 6 T cell receptor beta chains from one sample, sequenced in a study of cytomegalovirus exposure and HLA in healthy donors. The PCR had 60 Vbeta and 13 Jbeta primers. Produced via immunoSEQ multiplex PCR; TCRdb's table is partial and in-frame only. The sample lists a few hundred thousand clones; approximately 82% were seen once. Material for sequencing was PBMCs. These TCRs come from a woman aged 40 to 50 in good health and CMV-seronegative.

The chain is built from TRBV14 and TRBJ2-5; D is possibly TRBD1 (6 bases). Per the germline V gene, CDR1 is SGHDN and CDR2 is FVKESK. The CDR3 contains 15 residues. V lost 1 base and J 5 bases, leaving 14 bases between the germline ends. The CDR3 reads CASSQGLQGFETQYF. The CDR3 DNA reads TGTGCCAGCAGCCAAGGGTTACAGGGATTCGAGACCCAGTACTTC.

The chain joins TRBV7-2 to TRBJ1-1, with D possibly being TRBD1 (5 bases). CDR3 length: 12 residues. Germline assignment: CDR1 SGHTA and CDR2 FQGNSA. Trimming pared 5 bases from V and 7 bases from J, leaving 11 bases between. CDR3 in amino acids: CASSLSQGEAFF. As DNA, the CDR3 is TGTGCCAGCAGCCTCTCGCAGGGTGAAGCTTTCTTT. Drawing the rest from reference TRBV7-2 and TRBJ1-1, the complete variable domain is GAGVSQSPSNKVTEKGKDVELRCDPISGHTALYWYRQSLGQGLEFLIYFQGNSAPDKSGLPSDRFSAERTGGSVSTLTIQRTQQEDSAVYLCASSLSQGEAFFGQGTRLTVV.

The rearrangement links TRBV7-8 to TRBJ1-5; D is undetermined. This CDR3 contains 17 residues. V was cut by 0 bases and J by 0 bases, with 12 bases left in between. Germline V lookup: CDR1 SGHVS, CDR2 FQNEAQ. The CDR3 loop reads CASSLAVTTYSNQPQHF. As DNA, the CDR3 is TGTGCCAGCAGCTTAGCAGTTACGACATATAGCAATCAGCCCCAGCATTTT.

The chain joins TRBV5-1 to TRBJ1-2; possibly TRBD1 for D (6 bases). Germline V gene data show CDR1 as SGHRS and CDR2 as YFSETQ. Trimming removed 4 bases at V and 2 bases at J, with 12 bases between. This CDR3 contains 14 residues. The CDR3 loop is CASSPLGANYGYTF. The CDR3 DNA sequence: TGCGCCAGCAGCCCCTTGGGGGCCAACTATGGCTACACCTTC.

The gene calls are TRBV7-6 and TRBJ2-7, with 9 bases aligning to TRBD1. The CDR3 consists of 15 residues. The junction had 6 bases not matched to a gene; V was cut back by 5 bases and J by 1 base. CDR1 SGHVS and CDR2 FNYEAQ come from the germline V gene. The CDR3 is CASSEGTGTSYEQYF. The CDR3 nucleotides are TGTGCCAGCAGCGAGGGGACAGGGACTTCCTACGAGCAGTACTTC.

The chain uses TRBV5-1 and TRBJ1-6, with D unresolved. V gave up 4 bases and J gave up 3 bases, with 14 bases separating them. The CDR3 covers 16 residues. CDR1 SGHRS and CDR2 YFSETQ come from the germline V gene. CDR3 coding DNA: TGCGCCAGCAGCCCTACCCGGTTTAGCTATAATTCACCCCTCCACTTT. It yields the protein CASSPTRFSYNSPLHF.